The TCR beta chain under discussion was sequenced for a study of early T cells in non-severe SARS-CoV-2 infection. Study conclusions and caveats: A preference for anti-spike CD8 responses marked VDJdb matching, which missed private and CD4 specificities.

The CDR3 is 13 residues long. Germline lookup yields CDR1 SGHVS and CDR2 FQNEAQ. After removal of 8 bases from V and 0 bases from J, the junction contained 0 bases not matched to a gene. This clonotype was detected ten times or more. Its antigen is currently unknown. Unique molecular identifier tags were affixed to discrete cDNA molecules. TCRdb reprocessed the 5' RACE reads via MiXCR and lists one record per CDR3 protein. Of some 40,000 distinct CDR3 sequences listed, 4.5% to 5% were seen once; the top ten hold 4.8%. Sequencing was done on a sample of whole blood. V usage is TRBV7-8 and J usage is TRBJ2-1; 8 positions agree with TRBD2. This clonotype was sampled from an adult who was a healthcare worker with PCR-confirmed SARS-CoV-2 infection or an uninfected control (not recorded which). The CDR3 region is CASAGGSYNEQFF. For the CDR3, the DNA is TGTGCCAGCGCGGGGGGCTCCTACAATGAGCAGTTCTTC.